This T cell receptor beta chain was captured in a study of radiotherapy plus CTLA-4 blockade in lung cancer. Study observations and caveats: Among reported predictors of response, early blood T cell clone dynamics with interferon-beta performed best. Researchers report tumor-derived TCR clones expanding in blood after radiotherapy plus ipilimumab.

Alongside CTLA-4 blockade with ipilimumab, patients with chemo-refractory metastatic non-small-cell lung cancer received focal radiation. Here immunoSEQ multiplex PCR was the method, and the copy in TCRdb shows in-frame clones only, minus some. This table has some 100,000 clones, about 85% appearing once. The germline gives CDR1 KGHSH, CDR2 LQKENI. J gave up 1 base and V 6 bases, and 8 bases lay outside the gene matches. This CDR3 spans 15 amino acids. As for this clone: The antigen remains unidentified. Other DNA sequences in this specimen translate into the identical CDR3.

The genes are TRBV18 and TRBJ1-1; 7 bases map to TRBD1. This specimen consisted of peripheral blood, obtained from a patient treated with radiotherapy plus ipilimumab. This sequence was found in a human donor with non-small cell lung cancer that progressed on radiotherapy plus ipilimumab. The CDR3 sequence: CASSPRQGGNTEAFF. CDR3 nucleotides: TGTGCCAGCTCCCCAAGGCAGGGGGGGAACACTGAAGCTTTCTTT. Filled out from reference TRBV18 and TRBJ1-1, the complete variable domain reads NAGVMQNPRHLVRRRGQEARLRCSPMKGHSHVYWYRQLPEEGLKFMVYLQKENIIDESGMPKERFSAEFPKEGPSILRIQQVVRGDSAAYFCASSPRQGGNTEAFFGQGTRLTVV.